The 10 T cell receptor beta chains reported below all come from one sample, sequenced in a study of T-cell reconstitution after alpha-beta-depleted transplantation in children. Unique molecular identifiers were used in preparing the TCRbeta library. Via MiXCR, TCRdb re-called the PCR reads, giving one row per CDR3 protein. The data show 350,000 to 500,000 distinct CDR3 sequences, over 40% seen once. This material consisted of PBMCs, taken before TCRalphabeta/CD19-depleted stem cell transplant. The receptors stem from a girl aged 2 to 9 with aplastic anemia, due to receive a stem cell transplant.

This clonotype came up a few times. For the CDR3, the DNA is TGTGCCAGCAGCTCCTGGGGGGAGCTGTTCCAAGAGACCCAGTACTTC. It is translated as CASSSWGELFQETQYF. The chain carries TRBV7-9 and TRBJ2-5; D perhaps matches TRBD2 (6 bases). In germline, CDR1 is SEHNR, CDR2 FQNEAQ (reference sequence). This CDR3 contains 16 residues. Trimming cost V 4 bases and J 1 base, with 16 bases left between them.

This clonotype was counted only a few times. The rearrangement links TRBV12-5 to TRBJ2-7; 10 nucleotides align to TRBD1. Germline lookup yields CDR1 LGHNT and CDR2 FRNRAP. After removal of 2 bases from V and 2 bases from J, the junction contained 6 bases not matched to a gene. The CDR3 is 16 residues long. In nucleotides, the CDR3 is TGTGCTAGTGGTTTGCATCCGGGACAGGGGACCTACGAGCAGTACTTC. It specifies CASGLHPGQGTYEQYF.

This chain's CDR3 is CASSQAGTSYEKLFF. Here the CDR3 DNA reads TGTGCCAGCAGCCAAGCAGGCACTTCTTATGAAAAACTGTTTTTT. This sequence joins TRBV14 and TRBJ1-4, with D unresolved. This CDR3 has 15 residues. The V gene lost 1 base and the J gene lost 6 bases, with 12 bases spanning the gap. In germline, CDR1 is SGHDN, CDR2 FVKESK.

This sequence joins TRBV20-1 and TRBJ1-5, with no clear D. With 5 bases removed from V and 3 bases from J, the gap between germline ends came to 11 bases. CDR1 is DFQATT and CDR2 is SNEGSKA in the germline V gene (reference sequence). There are 13 residues in the CDR3. The CDR3, as DNA: TGCAGTGCTCCACGTGGCCCCAATCAGCCCCAGCATTTT. Translating gives CSAPRGPNQPQHF.

The sample holds a few counts of this clonotype. The chain links TRBV28 to TRBJ2-7; D is possibly TRBD2 (6 bases). The germline V gene has CDR1 MDHEN and CDR2 SYDVKM. V was trimmed by 4 bases and J by 3 bases, leaving 22 bases between them. The CDR3 is 17 residues long. CDR3 loop: CASSYLASPGDYYEQYF. In DNA, the CDR3 is TGTGCCAGCAGTTACCTCGCCTCACCGGGGGATTACTACGAGCAGTACTTC.

This clonotype was detected only a few times. The gene calls are TRBV6-1 and TRBJ2-5; TRBD2 matches 11 bases. CDR1 is MNHNS and CDR2 is SASEGT in the germline V gene. The V segment lost 5 bases and the J segment 4 bases; nucleotides outside the gene matches: 6. CDR3 length: 15 amino acids. The CDR3 here is CASSPATSGTETQYF. Written as DNA, the CDR3 is TGTGCCAGCAGTCCGGCGACTAGCGGGACAGAGACCCAGTACTTC.

The chain links TRBV30 to TRBJ2-2; TRBD1 agrees at 8 bases. From germline, CDR1 is GTSNPN and CDR2 SVGIG (reference sequence). V lost 5 bases, J lost 1 base, and 3 bases stayed unmatched. This CDR3 is built from 14 residues. The CDR3 DNA is TGTGCCTGGGAAGGACAGGGGAACACCGGGGAGCTGTTTTTT. It is translated as CAWEGQGNTGELFF.

This chain uses TRBV28 with TRBJ2-3; 13 bases fit TRBD2. After removal of 3 bases from V and 5 bases from J, the junction contained 2 bases not matched to a gene. The CDR3 is 15 residues long. CDR1 is MDHEN and CDR2 is SYDVKM in the germline V gene. CDR3 nucleotides: TGTGCCAGCAGTTTCCGACTAGCGGGGGGAGATACGCAGTATTTT. It is translated as CASSFRLAGGDTQYF.

J is TRBJ2-7 and V is TRBV5-4, with 7 bases fitting TRBD1. CDR1 is SGHNT, CDR2 YYREEE, per germline (reference sequence). V dropped 0 bases and J dropped 2; count of bases not matched to a gene: 8. The CDR3 sequence is 16 residues long. This CDR3 is CASSLGGAGGTYEQYF. CDR3 in DNA: TGTGCCAGCAGCTTGGGGGGCGCAGGGGGTACCTACGAGCAGTACTTC.

The sample holds a few counts of this clonotype. The gene calls are TRBV28 and TRBJ2-1; D is unclear. Per germline, CDR1 MDHEN and CDR2 SYDVKM. This CDR3 has 15 residues. The V end was cut by 2 bases, the J end by 3 bases, with 11 bases between. The CDR3 reads CASSLGLQIYNEQFF. CDR3 DNA sequence: TGTGCCAGCAGTTTAGGTTTACAGATCTACAATGAGCAGTTCTTC.